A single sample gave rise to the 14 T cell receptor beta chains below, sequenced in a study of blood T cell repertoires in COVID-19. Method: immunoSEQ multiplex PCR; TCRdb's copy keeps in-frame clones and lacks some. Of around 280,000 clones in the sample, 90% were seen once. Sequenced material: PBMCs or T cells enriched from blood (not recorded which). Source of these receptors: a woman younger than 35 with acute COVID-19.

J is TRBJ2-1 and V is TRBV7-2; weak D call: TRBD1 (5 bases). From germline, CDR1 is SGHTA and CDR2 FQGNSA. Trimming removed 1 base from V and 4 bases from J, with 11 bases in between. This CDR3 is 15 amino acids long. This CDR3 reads CASSLVQGSYNEQFF. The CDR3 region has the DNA TGTGCCAGCAGCTTAGTTCAGGGCTCGTACAATGAGCAGTTCTTC.

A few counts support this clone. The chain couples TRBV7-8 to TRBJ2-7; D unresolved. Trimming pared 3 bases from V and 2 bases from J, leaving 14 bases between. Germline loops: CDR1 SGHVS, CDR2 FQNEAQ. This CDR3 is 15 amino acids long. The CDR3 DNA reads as TGTGCCAGCAGCTTCCGTCTAGGTGAAGCCTACGAGCAGTACTTC. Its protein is CASSFRLGEAYEQYF. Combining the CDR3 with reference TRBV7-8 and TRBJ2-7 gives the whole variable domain GAGVSQSPRYKVAKRGQDVALRCDPISGHVSLFWYQQALGQGPEFLTYFQNEAQLDKSGLPSDRFFAERPEGSVSTLKIQRTQQEDSAVYLCASSFRLGEAYEQYFGPGTRLTVT.

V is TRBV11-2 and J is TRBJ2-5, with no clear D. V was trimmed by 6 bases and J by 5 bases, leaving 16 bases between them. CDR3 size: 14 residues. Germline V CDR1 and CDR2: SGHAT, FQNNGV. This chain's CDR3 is CASSPDRLGETQYF. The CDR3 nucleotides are TGTGCCAGCAGTCCCGACCGTCTCGGGGAGACCCAGTACTTC.

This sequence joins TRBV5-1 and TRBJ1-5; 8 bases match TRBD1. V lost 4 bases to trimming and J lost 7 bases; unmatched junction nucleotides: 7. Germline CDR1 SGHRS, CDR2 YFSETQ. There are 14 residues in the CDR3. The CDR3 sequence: CASSVDRGVQPQHF. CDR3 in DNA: TGCGCCAGCAGCGTAGACAGGGGCGTGCAGCCCCAGCATTTT.

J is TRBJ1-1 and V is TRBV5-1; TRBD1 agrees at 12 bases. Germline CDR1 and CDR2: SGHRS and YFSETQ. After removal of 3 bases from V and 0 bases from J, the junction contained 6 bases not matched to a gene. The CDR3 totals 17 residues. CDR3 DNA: TGCGCCAGCAGCTGGGGACAGGGGGCCTTCTTGAACACTGAAGCTTTCTTT. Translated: CASSWGQGAFLNTEAFF. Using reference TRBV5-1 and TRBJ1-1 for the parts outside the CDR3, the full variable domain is KAGVTQTPRYLIKTRGQQVTLSCSPISGHRSVSWYQQTPGQGLQFLFEYFSETQRNKGNFPGRFSGRQFSNSRSEMNVSTLELGDSALYLCASSWGQGAFLNTEAFFGQGTRLTVV.

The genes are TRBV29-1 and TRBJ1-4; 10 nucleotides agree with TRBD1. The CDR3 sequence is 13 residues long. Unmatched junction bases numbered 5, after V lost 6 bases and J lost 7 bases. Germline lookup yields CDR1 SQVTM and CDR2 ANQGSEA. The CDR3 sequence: CSVRQGASEKLFF. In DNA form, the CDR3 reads TGCAGCGTCCGACAGGGGGCCAGTGAAAAACTGTTTTTT.

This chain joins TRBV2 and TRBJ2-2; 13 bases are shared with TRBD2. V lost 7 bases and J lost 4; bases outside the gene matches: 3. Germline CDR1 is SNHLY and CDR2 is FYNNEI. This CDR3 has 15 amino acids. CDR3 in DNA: TGTGCCAGCAAGGGACTAGCGGGAAGCACCGGGGAGCTGTTTTTT. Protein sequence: CASKGLAGSTGELFF.

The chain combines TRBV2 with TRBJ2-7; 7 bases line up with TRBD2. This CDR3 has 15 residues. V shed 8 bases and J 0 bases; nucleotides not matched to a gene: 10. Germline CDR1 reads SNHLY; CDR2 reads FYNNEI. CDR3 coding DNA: TGTGCCAGCGAACCGGGGGGACCGAGCTCCTACGAGCAGTACTTC. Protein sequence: CASEPGGPSSYEQYF.

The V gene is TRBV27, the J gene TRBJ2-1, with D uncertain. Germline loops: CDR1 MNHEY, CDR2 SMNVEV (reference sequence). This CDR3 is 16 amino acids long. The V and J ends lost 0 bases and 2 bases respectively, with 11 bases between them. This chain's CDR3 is CASSLSQASAYNEQFF. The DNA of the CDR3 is TGTGCCAGCAGTTTATCCCAAGCGTCAGCCTACAATGAGCAGTTCTTC.

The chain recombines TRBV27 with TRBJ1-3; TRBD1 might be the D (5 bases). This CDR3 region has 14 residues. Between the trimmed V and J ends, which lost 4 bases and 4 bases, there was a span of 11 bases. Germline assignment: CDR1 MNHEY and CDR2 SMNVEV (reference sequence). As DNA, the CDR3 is TGTGCCAGCAGTTATCAGGGTGGCGGAAACACCATATATTTT. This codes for CASSYQGGGNTIYF.

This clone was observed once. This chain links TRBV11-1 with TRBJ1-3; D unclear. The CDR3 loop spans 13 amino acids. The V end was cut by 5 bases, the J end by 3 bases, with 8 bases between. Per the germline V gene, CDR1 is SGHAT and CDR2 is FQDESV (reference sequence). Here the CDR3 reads CASSHSNGNTIYF. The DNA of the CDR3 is TGTGCCAGCAGCCACTCAAATGGAAACACCATATATTTT.

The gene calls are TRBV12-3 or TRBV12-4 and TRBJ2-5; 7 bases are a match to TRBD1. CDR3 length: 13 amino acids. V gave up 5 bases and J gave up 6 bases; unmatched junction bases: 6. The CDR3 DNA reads TGTGCCAGCAGTCTCCGGGACAGCCAGACCCAGTACTTC. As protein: CASSLRDSQTQYF.

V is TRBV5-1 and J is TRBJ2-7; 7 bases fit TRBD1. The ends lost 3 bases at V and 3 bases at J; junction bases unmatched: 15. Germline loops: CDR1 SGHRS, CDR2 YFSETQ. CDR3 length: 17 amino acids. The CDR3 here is CASSSNLGLQGIYEQYF. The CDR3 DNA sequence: TGCGCCAGCAGCTCCAACTTGGGCCTACAGGGGATCTACGAGCAGTACTTC.

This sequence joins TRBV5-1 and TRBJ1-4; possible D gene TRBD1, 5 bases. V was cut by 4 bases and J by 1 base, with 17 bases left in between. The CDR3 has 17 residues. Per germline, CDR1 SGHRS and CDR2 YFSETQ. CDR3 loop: CASSPQGVGGTNEKLFF. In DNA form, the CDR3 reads TGCGCCAGCAGCCCGCAAGGAGTGGGGGGAACTAATGAAAAACTGTTTTTT.